This T cell receptor beta chain stems from a study of Ad26.COV2.S vaccination and SARS-CoV-2 variants. Study-level information: Donor had been placed in the Ad26.COV2.S arm of the COV1001 trial.

Treatment indicated: around 19 received Ad26.COV2.S at low or high dose, single or two shots; five or six received placebo; per-sample allocation not given. Sample collection was performed on day 63 after the first vaccine or placebo injection. Germline trimming cut 2 bases from V and 5 bases from J; bases unmatched to any gene: 2. Germline values: CDR1 LGHDT, CDR2 YNNKEL (reference sequence). This CDR3 region has 15 residues. Repertoires were generated with immunoSEQ multiplex PCR, while TCRdb's copy carries only in-frame clones and drops some. The table records 300,000 to 400,000 clones, approximately 84% of them present only once.

This material consisted of peripheral blood, taken in a trial of Ad26.COV2.S vaccine versus placebo. The rearrangement links TRBV3-1 (or the pseudogene TRBV3-2) to TRBJ2-1, with TRBD2 matching 11 bases. This sequence was found in a person aged 18-65 years who received the Ad26.COV2.S COVID-19 vaccine or a placebo. The chain's CDR3 is CASSQRLAGNNEQFF. The CDR3 nucleotides are TGTGCCAGCAGCCAAAGACTAGCGGGGAACAATGAGCAGTTCTTC.